This TCR beta chain was sequenced for a study of T cells in Graves' hyperthyroidism and ophthalmopathy. This clonotype came up many times. Source material for PBMCs was more than 7.5 ml fresh peripheral blood. Looked up from germline, CDR1 is MNHEY and CDR2 is SVGAGI. The CDR3 contains 16 residues. The junction had 6 bases not matched to a gene; V was cut back by 0 bases and J by 2 bases. Amplification of TCR beta CDR3 regions used RNA as the template. An initial round of RT-PCR targeting the TCR CDR3 relied on the HTBI primer set. MiXCR, applied by TCRdb to the multiplex PCR reads, yields one record per CDR3 protein. The sample lists a few hundred thousand distinct CDR3 sequences, approximately 17% seen once, with 40% in the top ten.

The receptor was derived from a man aged 18 to 35 with Graves' ophthalmopathy. The J gene is TRBJ2-7, the V gene TRBV6-5; 8 nucleotides match TRBD1. The sequenced sample was blood. The CDR3 bases are TGTGCCAGCAGTTACTCGGGGACAGGTTTGGCCTACGAGCAGTACTTC. Translated: CASSYSGTGLAYEQYF.